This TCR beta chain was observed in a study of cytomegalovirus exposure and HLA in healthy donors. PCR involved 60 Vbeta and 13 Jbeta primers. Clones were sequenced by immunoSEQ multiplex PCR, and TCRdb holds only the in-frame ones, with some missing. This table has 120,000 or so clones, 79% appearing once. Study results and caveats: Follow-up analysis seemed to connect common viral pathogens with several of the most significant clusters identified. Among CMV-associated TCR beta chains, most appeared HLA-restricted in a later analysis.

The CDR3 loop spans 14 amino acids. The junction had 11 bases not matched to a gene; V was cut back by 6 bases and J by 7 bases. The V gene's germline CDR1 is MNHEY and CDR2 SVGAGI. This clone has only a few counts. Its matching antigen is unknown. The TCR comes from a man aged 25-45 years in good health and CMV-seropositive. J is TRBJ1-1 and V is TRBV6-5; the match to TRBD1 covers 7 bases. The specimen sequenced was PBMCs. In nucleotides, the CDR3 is TGTGCCAGCAGACCTAGGACAGGACGTGGTGAAGCTTTCTTT. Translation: CASRPRTGRGEAFF.